This T cell receptor beta chain was recovered during a study of CD8+ T cells in alopecia areata. The CDR3 extends over 16 amino acids. J gave up 4 bases and V 1 base, and 4 bases lay outside the gene matches. Germline V CDR1 and CDR2: SNHLY, FYNNEI. Documented treatment: oral pan-JAK inhibitor, 5-10 mg twice daily. The authors extracted RNA and reverse transcribed it into cDNA as the sequencing template. Measured with immunoSEQ multiplex PCR; TCRdb has only the in-frame clones, and not every one. The sample holds more than 130,000 clones; 65% to 90% are singletons and the top ten take 25%. The rearrangement joins TRBV2 to TRBJ2-1; the match to TRBD2 covers 10 bases. The sample was CD8+ T cells sorted from blood, taken at week 4, from a patient treated with tofacitinib. The sequence derives from a human donor with alopecia areata. CDR3 coding DNA: TGTGCCAGCAGTGAAGTGAGCGGGGGGGTTTACAATGAGCAGTTCTTC. It specifies CASSEVSGGVYNEQFF. Full variable domain (remainder filled in from reference TRBV2 and TRBJ2-1): EPEVTQTPSHQVTQMGQEVILRCVPISNHLYFYWYRQILGQKVEFLVSFYNNEISEKSEIFDDQFSVERPDGSNFTLKIRSTKLEDSAMYFCASSEVSGGVYNEQFFGPGTRLTVL.